The 22 T cell receptor beta chains presented below share a single source sample, sequenced in a study of cytomegalovirus exposure and HLA in healthy donors. PCR primers comprised 60 Vbeta and 13 Jbeta primers. The protocol was immunoSEQ multiplex PCR, while the TCRdb copy is restricted to in-frame clones and leaves out a portion. The sample yields about 190,000 clones, just under 75% seen once. Sequenced material: PBMCs. The receptors originated from a woman in her twenties or thirties in good health and CMV-seropositive.

In nucleotides, the CDR3 is TGTGCCAGCAGCCACTTCTCCGAAGGGGCTGAAGCTTTCTTT. Its protein product is CASSHFSEGAEAFF. J is TRBJ1-1 and V is TRBV11-2, with a possible D match to TRBD1 (5 bases). Germline CDR1 is SGHAT and CDR2 is FQNNGV. Between the trimmed V and J ends, which lost 5 bases and 6 bases, there was a span of 16 bases. The CDR3 is 14 residues long.

This chain links TRBV2 with TRBJ2-3; D gene uncertain. Looked up from germline, CDR1 is SNHLY and CDR2 is FYNNEI. The CDR3 loop spans 14 amino acids. Trimming cost V 0 bases and J 2 bases, with 6 bases left between them. The CDR3 bases are TGTGCCAGCAGTGAAGCGAGACTCACAGATACGCAGTATTTT. It encodes CASSEARLTDTQYF. Complete variable domain (other parts from reference TRBV2 and TRBJ2-3): EPEVTQTPSHQVTQMGQEVILRCVPISNHLYFYWYRQILGQKVEFLVSFYNNEISEKSEIFDDQFSVERPDGSNFTLKIRSTKLEDSAMYFCASSEARLTDTQYFGPGTRLTVL.

The chain has TRBV5-1 and TRBJ1-1; 7 bases are shared with TRBD1. J was trimmed by 4 bases and V by 4 bases; bases with no gene match: 7. The CDR3 has 14 amino acids. CDR1 is SGHRS and CDR2 is YFSETQ in the germline V gene. In DNA, the CDR3 is TGCGCCAGCAGCGTCCAGACAGGGCCCACTGAAGCTTTCTTT. Encoded protein: CASSVQTGPTEAFF.

In regard to this clone: The sample contains more than one DNA sequence encoding this CDR3. The gene calls are TRBV11-2 and TRBJ1-1, with D perhaps matching TRBD1 (5 bases). The germline CDR1 and CDR2 sequences are SGHAT and FQNNGV. CDR3 length: 14 amino acids. The V end lost 3 bases, the J end lost 6 bases, and 14 bases lay between the germline ends. CDR3 amino acids: CASSLAGNSAEAFF. The DNA of the CDR3 is TGTGCCAGCAGCTTGGCAGGGAATTCGGCTGAAGCTTTCTTT.

Notes on this clone: An end of the junction differs from the germline gene, which may be a read error. The rearrangement links TRBV7-9 to TRBJ2-3, with a weak D call TRBD1 (5 bases). Germline loops: CDR1 SEHNR, CDR2 FQNEAQ (reference sequence). The length of the CDR3 is 16 residues. The CDR3 spells CSSRSFGATNTDTQYF. CDR3 coding DNA: TGTTCCAGCCGTAGCTTTGGGGCAACTAATACAGATACGCAGTATTTT.

The V call is TRBV29-1, the J call TRBJ1-2, with 10 bases aligning to TRBD1. V trimming: 3 bases; J trimming: 8 bases; junction bases outside the gene matches: 12. The length of the CDR3 is 15 residues. The germline V gene has CDR1 SQVTM and CDR2 ANQGSEA. The chain's CDR3 is CSVDSGQGSIGGYTF. In nucleotides, the CDR3 is TGCAGCGTTGATTCGGGACAGGGGTCGATTGGCGGCTACACCTTC.

The V gene is TRBV9, the J gene TRBJ2-3; 8 bases fit TRBD2. This CDR3 contains 15 residues. J was trimmed by 1 base and V by 0 bases; bases with no gene match: 1. In germline, CDR1 is SGDLS, CDR2 YYNGEE. The CDR3, as DNA: TGTGCCAGCAGCGTAGAAGCGGGAGGCACAGATACGCAGTATTTT. Translating it yields CASSVEAGGTDTQYF.

This clone was found a few times. J is TRBJ1-4 and V is TRBV6-6, with no clear D. Germline loops: CDR1 MNHNY, CDR2 SVGAGI (reference sequence). CDR3 length: 14 amino acids. Trimming cost V 4 bases and J 8 bases, with 14 bases left between them. CDR3: CASSSGEGREKLFF. As DNA, the CDR3 is TGTGCCAGCAGTTCGGGTGAGGGAAGAGAAAAACTGTTTTTT.

The chain has TRBV28 and TRBJ2-2; the match to TRBD1 covers 8 bases. The ends lost 6 bases at V and 6 bases at J; junction bases unmatched: 9. The CDR3 is made up of 15 amino acids. Germline CDR1 and CDR2: MDHEN and SYDVKM. CDR3 in amino acids: CASRGPAGGSGELFF. DNA for the CDR3: TGTGCCAGCAGGGGACCGGCAGGGGGCTCCGGGGAGCTGTTTTTT. The variable domain in full, completed from reference TRBV28 and TRBJ2-2, reads DVKVTQSSRYLVKRTGEKVFLECVQDMDHENMFWYRQDPGLGLRLIYFSYDVKMKEKGDIPEGYSVSREKKERFSLILESASTNQTSMYLCASRGPAGGSGELFFGEGSRLTVL.

The CDR3 region has the DNA TGTGCCAGCAGCCCGGGAGAGTTAGGAAAACTGTTTTTT. It is translated as CASSPGELGKLFF. V gene TRBV7-9 combines with J gene TRBJ1-4; D unclear. The CDR3 consists of 13 residues. V shed 5 bases and J shed 10 bases, with 14 bases lying between them. Germline loops: CDR1 SEHNR, CDR2 FQNEAQ (reference sequence).

The V call is TRBV27, the J call TRBJ2-3, with 15 bases identical to TRBD2. The CDR3 has 15 amino acids. CDR1 MNHEY and CDR2 SMNVEV come from the germline V gene (reference sequence). V lost 6 bases to trimming and J lost 4 bases; unmatched junction nucleotides: 2. In DNA form, the CDR3 reads TGTGCCAGCAGCTGGACTAGCGGGAGGGCAGATACGCAGTATTTT. This gives the protein CASSWTSGRADTQYF.

The chain carries TRBV7-9 and TRBJ2-1, with a possible D match to TRBD2 (5 bases). CDR1 and CDR2 (germline): SEHNR, FQNEAQ (reference sequence). Trimming pared 10 bases from V and 0 bases from J, leaving 16 bases between. The CDR3 is made up of 15 amino acids. CDR3 sequence reads: CATPPGNVSYNEQFF. The CDR3 DNA reads as TGTGCCACCCCCCCCGGGAACGTCTCCTACAATGAGCAGTTCTTC.

In DNA, the CDR3 is TGTGCCAGCAGCCCGCGGGGGCCTAGAAAGTACGAGCAGTACTTC. Residues: CASSPRGPRKYEQYF. The V call is TRBV28, the J call TRBJ2-7, with a tentative D call TRBD2 (7 bases). The CDR3 contains 15 residues. CDR1 is MDHEN and CDR2 is SYDVKM in the germline V gene. The V gene lost 6 bases and the J gene lost 4 bases, with 19 bases spanning the gap. Drawing the rest from reference TRBV28 and TRBJ2-7, the complete variable domain is DVKVTQSSRYLVKRTGEKVFLECVQDMDHENMFWYRQDPGLGLRLIYFSYDVKMKEKGDIPEGYSVSREKKERFSLILESASTNQTSMYLCASSPRGPRKYEQYFGPGTRLTVT.

The CDR3 sequence is CASSQAPRYQETQYF. CDR3 coding DNA: TGCGCCAGCAGCCAAGCCCCCAGGTATCAAGAGACCCAGTACTTC. The chain links TRBV4-1 to TRBJ2-5, with D uncertain. Trimming took 1 base from V and 2 from J, leaving 11 bases between them. From germline, CDR1 is MGHRA and CDR2 YSYEKL. The CDR3 loop spans 15 amino acids.

The chain employs TRBV13 and TRBJ1-1; no clear D gene. Germline-derived CDR1 and CDR2 are PRHDT and FYEKMQ (reference sequence). The V gene lost 1 base and the J gene lost 1 base, with 10 bases spanning the gap. This CDR3 has 15 amino acids. The CDR3 sequence: CASSLVLKPNTEAFF. The CDR3 nucleotides are TGTGCCAGCAGCTTAGTACTCAAGCCGAACACTGAAGCTTTCTTT.

This sequence joins TRBV10-3 and TRBJ2-6; TRBD1 matches 8 bases. CDR3 length equals 17 residues. V shed 6 bases and J 3 bases; nucleotides not matched to a gene: 10. Germline CDR1 ENHRY, CDR2 SYGVKD. CDR3 sequence: CAIRSPGQGSGANVLTF. In nucleotides, the CDR3 is TGTGCCATCAGGTCCCCCGGACAGGGTAGTGGGGCCAACGTCCTGACTTTC.

This clone was detected only once. In nucleotides, the CDR3 is TGTGCCAGCACGCTTGCTAGCGGGATGGCCTACAATGAGCAGTTCTTC. This gives the protein CASTLASGMAYNEQFF. V gene TRBV6-6 combines with J gene TRBJ2-1; 9 nucleotides align to TRBD2. With 7 bases clipped from V and 2 bases from J, the junction kept 9 bases outside the gene matches. This CDR3 has 16 residues. Germline V gene lookup returns CDR1 MNHNY and CDR2 SVGAGI (reference sequence).

The gene calls are TRBV4-1 and TRBJ2-5; 9 positions agree with TRBD1. V gave up 4 bases and J gave up 11 bases; unmatched junction bases: 8. Per germline, CDR1 MGHRA and CDR2 YSYEKL. The CDR3 spans 13 residues. CDR3 coding DNA: TGCGCCAGCAGCCCGGACAGGGGATACGATCAGTACTTC. This sequence encodes CASSPDRGYDQYF.

V and J are TRBV5-1 and TRBJ2-7, with TRBD2 matching over 9 bases. The CDR3 runs to 15 residues. CDR1 is SGHRS, CDR2 YFSETQ, per germline. With 0 bases clipped from V and 2 bases from J, the junction kept 3 bases outside the gene matches. CDR3 nucleotide sequence: TGCGCCAGCAGCTTGGGGGCTAGCGGGACCTACGAGCAGTACTTC. This gives the protein CASSLGASGTYEQYF.

V gene TRBV14 combines with J gene TRBJ2-2; D is possibly TRBD1 (5 bases). The V gene's germline CDR1 is SGHDN and CDR2 FVKESK. CDR3 size: 14 residues. V was shortened by 4 bases and J by 4 bases, with 10 bases between the two germline ends. The CDR3 DNA reads TGTGCCAGCAGCCTCCGTACAGGCACCGGGGAGCTGTTTTTT. This sequence encodes CASSLRTGTGELFF.

V usage is TRBV7-2 and J usage is TRBJ2-1; no definite D call. The CDR3 runs to 14 residues. CDR1 and CDR2 (germline): SGHTA, FQGNSA. V lost 2 bases and J 2 bases, leaving 7 bases between the germline ends. CDR3 sequence: CASSLLPPYNEQFF. The CDR3 nucleotides are TGTGCCAGCAGCTTACTACCACCCTACAATGAGCAGTTCTTC.

The rearrangement uses TRBV5-4 and TRBJ1-2; D is undetermined. Trimming pared 0 bases from V and 8 bases from J, leaving 17 bases between. This CDR3 is 15 amino acids long. The germline V gene has CDR1 SGHNT and CDR2 YYREEE (reference sequence). The CDR3 region has the DNA TGTGCCAGCAGCTTGGGTAGCAGAGGGCTCGGAGGCTACACCTTC. Translated, it gives CASSLGSRGLGGYTF. The whole variable domain, remainder taken from reference TRBV5-4 and TRBJ1-2, is ETGVTQSPTHLIKTRGQQVTLRCSSQSGHNTVSWYQQALGQGPQFIFQYYREEENGRGNFPPRFSGLQFPNYSSELNVNALELDDSALYLCASSLGSRGLGGYTFGSGTRLTVV.